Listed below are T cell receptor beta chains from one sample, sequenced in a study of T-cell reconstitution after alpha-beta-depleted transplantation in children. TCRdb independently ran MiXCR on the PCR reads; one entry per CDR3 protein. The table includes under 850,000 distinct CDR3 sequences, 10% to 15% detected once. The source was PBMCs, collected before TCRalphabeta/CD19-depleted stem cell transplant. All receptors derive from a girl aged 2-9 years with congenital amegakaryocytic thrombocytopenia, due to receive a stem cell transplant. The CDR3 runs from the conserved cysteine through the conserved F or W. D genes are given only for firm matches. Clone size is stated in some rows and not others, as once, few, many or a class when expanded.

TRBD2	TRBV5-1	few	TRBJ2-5	CASSTGLARETQYF	TGCGCCAGCAGCACAGGACTAGCCAGGGAGACCCAGTACTTC
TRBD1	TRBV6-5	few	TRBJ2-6	CASRLLTGAGANVLTF	TGTGCCAGCAGATTATTAACAGGGGCTGGGGCCAACGTCCTGACTTTC
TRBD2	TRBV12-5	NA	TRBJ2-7	CASGPLAGAGQLYF	TGTGCTAGTGGTCCGTTAGCGGGAGCGGGACAGTTGTACTTC
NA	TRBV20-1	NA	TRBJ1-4	CSARDNGEKLFF	TGCAGTGCTAGAGATAACGGAGAAAAACTGTTTTTT
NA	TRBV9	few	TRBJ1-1	CASSLGRGLNTEAFF	TGTGCCAGCAGCCTTGGCCGGGGGCTGAACACTGAAGCTTTCTTT
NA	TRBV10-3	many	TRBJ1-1	CAISAISQGNTEAFF	TGTGCCATCAGTGCTATCTCTCAAGGGAACACTGAAGCTTTCTTT
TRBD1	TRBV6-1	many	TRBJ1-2	CASTQNRGAYGYTF	TGTGCCAGCACCCAAAACAGGGGAGCCTATGGCTACACCTTC
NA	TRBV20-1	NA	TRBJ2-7	CSARRDVGWYEQYF	TGCAGTGCTAGAAGGGACGTGGGTTGGTACGAGCAGTACTTC
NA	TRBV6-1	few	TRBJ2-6	CATQNRAGNLGANVLTF	TGTGCCACGCAGAACAGGGCAGGTAACCTTGGGGCCAACGTCCTGACTTTC
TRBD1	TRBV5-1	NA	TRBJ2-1	CASSLDAGTGDNEQFF	TGCGCCAGCAGCTTGGATGCCGGGACAGGGGACAATGAGCAGTTCTTC